These 8 T cell receptor beta chains were all obtained from the same sample, sequenced in a study of T-cell reconstitution after alpha-beta-depleted transplantation in children. A TCRbeta library incorporating unique molecular identifiers was prepared. TCRdb reanalysed the PCR reads using MiXCR and keeps one entry per CDR3 protein. The table shows under 850,000 distinct CDR3 sequences, with over 10% occurring only once. The material was PBMCs, obtained before TCRalphabeta/CD19-depleted stem cell transplant. The receptors derive from a girl aged 2 to 9 with congenital amegakaryocytic thrombocytopenia, due to receive a stem cell transplant.

In its sample, this clonotype was seen many times. The chain has TRBV5-1 and TRBJ2-3; TRBD2 matches at 7 bases. This CDR3 comprises 16 residues. Germline V CDR1 and CDR2: SGHRS, YFSETQ. Trimming took 0 bases from V and 2 from J; bases not matched to a gene: 6. As DNA, the CDR3 is TGCGCCAGCAGCTTGGATGGGGACTATTCCACAGATACGCAGTATTTT. It specifies CASSLDGDYSTDTQYF.

This clonotype was seen only a few times. This chain links TRBV20-1 with TRBJ2-7; D gene unclear. V lost 1 base to trimming and J lost 6 bases, with 19 bases between them. The CDR3 sequence is 15 residues long. In germline, CDR1 is DFQATT, CDR2 SNEGSKA (reference sequence). CDR3 nucleotide sequence: TGCAGTGCTAGAGGTCTAGAGGCCCCAGGACCCGAGCAGTACTTC. Translating gives CSARGLEAPGPEQYF.

Note on this clonotype: This clone may be a read error of a much larger clone one base away. V usage is TRBV20-1 and J usage is TRBJ1-2, with TRBD1 matching over 7 bases. In germline, CDR1 is DFQATT, CDR2 SNEGSKA (reference sequence). CDR3 length: 13 amino acids. The CDR3 region has the DNA TGCAGTGCTACTCGACAGGGTCCCTATGGCGACACCTTC. This gives the protein CSATRQGPYGDTF.

This clonotype was counted only a few times. CDR3 in DNA: TGTGCCAGCAGCCAGACGCGAGGTGGCTACACCTTC. It encodes CASSQTRGGYTF. J is TRBJ1-2 and V is TRBV14; D uncertain. CDR1 is SGHDN, CDR2 FVKESK, per germline. Trimming stripped 3 bases from V and 7 bases from J, with 9 bases between. This CDR3 is 12 amino acids long.

Ten or more counts support this clonotype. The chain combines TRBV5-8 with TRBJ2-3; the D gene is possibly TRBD2 (5 bases). From germline, CDR1 is SGHTS and CDR2 YDEGEE. The CDR3 is made up of 16 amino acids. Trimming took off 0 bases at V and 3 bases at J, with 14 bases between the two ends. The CDR3 DNA follows: TGTGCCAGCAGCTTGGGGTCTAGCTGGAGGACAGATACGCAGTATTTT. It yields the protein CASSLGSSWRTDTQYF.

This clonotype has at least ten counts. The chain combines TRBV27 with TRBJ2-1, with unresolved D. V was trimmed by 5 bases and J by 5 bases, leaving 13 bases between them. The CDR3 is made up of 14 amino acids. CDR1 and CDR2 from the germline V gene are MNHEY and SMNVEV (reference sequence). CDR3 in DNA: TGTGCCAGCAGTGAAGGGTCGCGCCACAATGAGCAGTTCTTC. Amino acid sequence: CASSEGSRHNEQFF.

This clonotype has at least ten counts. The V and J genes are TRBV20-1 and TRBJ2-1; 7 bases line up with TRBD1. This CDR3 region has 14 residues. CDR1 and CDR2 (germline): DFQATT, SNEGSKA (reference sequence). J was trimmed by 9 bases and V by 2 bases; bases with no gene match: 10. The CDR3 sequence is CSARIGFNRGEQFF. CDR3 in DNA: TGCAGTGCTAGAATTGGCTTCAACAGGGGTGAGCAGTTCTTC.

Only a few counts were recorded for this clonotype. The gene calls are TRBV27 and TRBJ2-7; TRBD1 aligns across 9 bases. CDR3 size: 15 residues. Losses at the gene ends were 2 bases for V and 0 bases for J; bases not matched to a gene: 2. Germline lookup yields CDR1 MNHEY and CDR2 SMNVEV (reference sequence). The CDR3 protein is CASSLRDRASYEQYF. The CDR3 DNA is TGTGCCAGCAGTTTACGGGACAGGGCCTCCTACGAGCAGTACTTC.